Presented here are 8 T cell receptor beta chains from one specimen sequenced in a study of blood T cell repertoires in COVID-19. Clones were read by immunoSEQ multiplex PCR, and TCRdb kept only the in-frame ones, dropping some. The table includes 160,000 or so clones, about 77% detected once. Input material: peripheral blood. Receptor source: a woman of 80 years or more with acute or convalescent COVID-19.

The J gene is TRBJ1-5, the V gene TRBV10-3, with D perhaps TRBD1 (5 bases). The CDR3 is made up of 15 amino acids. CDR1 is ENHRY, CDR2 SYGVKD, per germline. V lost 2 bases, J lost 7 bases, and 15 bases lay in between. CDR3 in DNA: TGTGCCATCAGTGAGAGTGGGGGGATCGGGCAGCCCCAGCATTTT. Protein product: CAISESGGIGQPQHF.

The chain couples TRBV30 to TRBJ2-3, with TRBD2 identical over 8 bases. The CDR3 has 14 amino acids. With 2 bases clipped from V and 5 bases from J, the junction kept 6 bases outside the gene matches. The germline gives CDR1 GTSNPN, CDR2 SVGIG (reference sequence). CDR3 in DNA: TGTGCCTGGAGTCGGACTAGCAGTAGAGATACGCAGTATTTT. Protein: CAWSRTSSRDTQYF.

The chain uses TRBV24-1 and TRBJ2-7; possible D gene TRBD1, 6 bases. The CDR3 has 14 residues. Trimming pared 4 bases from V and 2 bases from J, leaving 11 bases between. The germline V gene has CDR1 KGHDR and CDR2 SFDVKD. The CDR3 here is CATSEGQPPYEQYF. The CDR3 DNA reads TGTGCCACCAGTGAAGGACAGCCCCCCTACGAGCAGTACTTC.

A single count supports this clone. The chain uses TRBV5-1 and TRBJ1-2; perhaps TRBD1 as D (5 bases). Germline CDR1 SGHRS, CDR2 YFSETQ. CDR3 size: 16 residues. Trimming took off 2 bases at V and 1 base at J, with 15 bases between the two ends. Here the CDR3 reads CASSLGTGSLNYGYTF. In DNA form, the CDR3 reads TGCGCCAGCAGCTTAGGGACTGGGTCGCTTAACTATGGCTACACCTTC.

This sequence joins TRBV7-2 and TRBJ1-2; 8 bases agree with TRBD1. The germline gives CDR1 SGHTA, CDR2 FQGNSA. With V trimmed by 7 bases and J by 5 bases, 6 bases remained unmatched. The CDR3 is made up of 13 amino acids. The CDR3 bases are TGTGCCAGCACCCCGGGACAGGCTTATGGCTACACCTTC. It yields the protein CASTPGQAYGYTF. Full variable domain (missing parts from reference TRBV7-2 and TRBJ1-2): GAGVSQSPSNKVTEKGKDVELRCDPISGHTALYWYRQSLGQGLEFLIYFQGNSAPDKSGLPSDRFSAERTGGSVSTLTIQRTQQEDSAVYLCASTPGQAYGYTFGSGTRLTVV.

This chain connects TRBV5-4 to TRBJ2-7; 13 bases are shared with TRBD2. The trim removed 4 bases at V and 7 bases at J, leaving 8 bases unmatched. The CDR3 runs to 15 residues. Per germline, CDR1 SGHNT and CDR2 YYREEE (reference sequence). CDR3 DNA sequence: TGTGCCAGCAGCGCCGGGACTAGCGGGACGGAGGAGCAGTACTTC. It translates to CASSAGTSGTEEQYF.

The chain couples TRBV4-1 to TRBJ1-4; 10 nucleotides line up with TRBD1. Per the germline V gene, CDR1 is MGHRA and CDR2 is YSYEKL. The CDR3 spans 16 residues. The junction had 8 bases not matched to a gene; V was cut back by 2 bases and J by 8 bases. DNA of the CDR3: TGCGCCAGCAGCCAAAGTCGACAGGGGGCAGGGGAAAAACTGTTTTTT. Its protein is CASSQSRQGAGEKLFF.

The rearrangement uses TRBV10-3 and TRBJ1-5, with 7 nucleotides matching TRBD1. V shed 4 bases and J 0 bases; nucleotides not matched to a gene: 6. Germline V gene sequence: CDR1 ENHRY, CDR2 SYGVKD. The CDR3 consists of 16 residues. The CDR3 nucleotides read TGTGCCATCAGTGGGGGACAGACTTATAGCAATCAGCCCCAGCATTTT. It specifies CAISGGQTYSNQPQHF.